Listed here are 25 T cell receptor beta chains from one sample, sequenced in a study of T cells in Graves' hyperthyroidism and ophthalmopathy. From RNA transcripts, TCR beta CDR3 regions were amplified. Carried out on the TCR CDR3, a first-round RT-PCR used the HTBI primer set. TCRdb re-called the multiplex PCR reads through MiXCR, storing one row per CDR3 protein. Of roughly 700,000 distinct CDR3 sequences in the sample, approximately 36% were seen once. Sequencing used blood. These receptors originate from a woman in her 40s with Graves' hyperthyroidism.

There are a few counts of this clonotype. The chain couples TRBV6-6 to TRBJ1-5; maybe TRBD1 (6 bases). Germline V gene sequence: CDR1 MNHNY, CDR2 SVGAGI (reference sequence). The CDR3 runs 17 residues. Trimming removed 2 bases at V and 3 bases at J, with 17 bases between. In DNA form, the CDR3 reads TGTGCCAGCAGTTACACCGCTCACAGGGTCCTCAATCAGCCCCAGCATTTT. It codes for CASSYTAHRVLNQPQHF.

The chain employs TRBV24-1 and TRBJ1-2; unclear D gene. The CDR3 sequence is 16 residues long. The germline V gene has CDR1 KGHDR and CDR2 SFDVKD. Trimming shortened V by 9 bases and J by 0 bases, and 19 bases separated the two germline ends. The CDR3 region has the DNA TGTGCCACCTTTCAGCAGTTGTCCGCGTCTAACTATGGCTACACCTTC. Residues: CATFQQLSASNYGYTF.

This clonotype was detected ten times or more. The chain recombines TRBV7-9 with TRBJ1-4; D perhaps matches TRBD1 (5 bases). Germline lookup yields CDR1 SEHNR and CDR2 FQNEAQ (reference sequence). Trimming pared 5 bases from V and 8 bases from J, leaving 15 bases between. CDR3 size: 14 residues. CDR3 sequence reads: CASSPGQGKEKLFF. In DNA, the CDR3 is TGTGCCAGCAGCCCCGGGCAGGGAAAGGAAAAACTGTTTTTT.

This clonotype was seen many times. This rearrangement joins TRBV2 to TRBJ1-3, with D perhaps TRBD1 (6 bases). This CDR3 has 14 residues. In germline, CDR1 is SNHLY, CDR2 FYNNEI. Trimming left V 3 bases short and J 2 bases short, with 8 bases between. The CDR3 spells CASSEGQTGNTIYF. CDR3 DNA: TGTGCCAGCAGTGAGGGACAAACTGGAAACACCATATATTTT.

This clonotype has only a few counts. The chain is built from TRBV13 and TRBJ1-6; TRBD1 agrees at 9 bases. The CDR3 runs 15 residues. The V gene's germline CDR1 is PRHDT and CDR2 FYEKMQ (reference sequence). After removal of 5 bases from V and 8 bases from J, the junction contained 7 bases not matched to a gene. CDR3 protein: CASSHGTGIYSPLHF. In DNA, the CDR3 is TGTGCCAGCAGCCATGGGACAGGGATTTATTCACCCCTCCACTTT.

Notes on this clonotype: Given a much more abundant clone one base away, this may be a read error. This chain links TRBV5-1 with TRBJ1-3, with no clear D. The CDR3 is 13 amino acids. Germline V gene sequence: CDR1 SGHRS, CDR2 YFSETQ. The CDR3 here is CASAARTGTTIYF. The CDR3, as DNA: TGCGCCAGCGCGGCCAGGACTGGAACCACCATATATTTT.

As for this clonotype: No conserved phenylalanine or tryptophan is present at the end of the CDR3, so a read error is the likely explanation. The CDR3 sequence: CASSPMGVLQETQYS. CDR3 nucleotides: TGTGCCAGCAGCCCCATGGGTGTCCTCCAAGAGACCCAGTACTCC. The chain is built from TRBV5-4 and TRBJ2-5; D gene unclear. The CDR3 is made up of 15 amino acids. The V end lost 4 bases, the J end lost 1 base, and 14 bases lay between the germline ends. Germline values: CDR1 SGHNT, CDR2 YYREEE (reference sequence).

The rearrangement uses TRBV6-2 or TRBV6-3 and TRBJ1-1; the match to TRBD1 covers 10 bases. J gave up 5 bases and V 6 bases, and 6 bases lay outside the gene matches. Germline V gives CDR1 MNHEY, CDR2 SVGEGT. CDR3 length equals 14 residues. For the CDR3, the DNA is TGTGCCAGCAGGGAGGACAGGGGGAGAACTGAAGCTTTCTTT. Its protein product is CASREDRGRTEAFF.

This clonotype was picked up many times. The DNA for the CDR3 is TGTGCCAGTAGTATCCAGGGGTCTGGGGCCAACGTCCTGACTTTC. Protein: CASSIQGSGANVLTF. The V call is TRBV19, the J call TRBJ2-6, with D possibly matching TRBD1 (6 bases). With 3 bases removed from V and 1 base from J, the gap between germline ends came to 7 bases. This CDR3 has 15 amino acids. CDR1 and CDR2 from the germline V gene are LNHDA and SQIVND (reference sequence).

The chain links TRBV27 to TRBJ2-2; no reliable D call. V lost 1 base to trimming and J lost 8 bases, with 5 bases between them. The germline V gene encodes CDR1 MNHEY and CDR2 SMNVEV (reference sequence). The CDR3 covers 12 residues. CDR3 DNA sequence: TGTGCCAGCAGTTTATTCCCGGGGGAGCTGTTTTTT. It encodes CASSLFPGELFF.

For the CDR3, the DNA is TGTGCCAGCAGCTCACCACAGGGGGGCTCTGGAAACACCATATATTTT. It translates to CASSSPQGGSGNTIYF. The genes are TRBV7-9 and TRBJ1-3; 8 bases are shared with TRBD1. The CDR3 loop spans 16 amino acids. CDR1 SEHNR and CDR2 FQNEAQ come from the germline V gene (reference sequence). V lost 4 bases to trimming and J lost 0 bases; unmatched junction nucleotides: 5.

The chain recombines TRBV5-1 with TRBJ2-7; 9 bases are shared with TRBD1. The V segment lost 0 bases and the J segment 3 bases; nucleotides outside the gene matches: 1. CDR1 and CDR2 from the germline V gene are SGHRS and YFSETQ. This CDR3 region has 14 residues. Here the CDR3 reads CASSLEGQGYEQYF. CDR3 nucleotide sequence: TGCGCCAGCAGCTTGGAGGGACAGGGCTACGAGCAGTACTTC.

This clonotype was counted many times. J is TRBJ1-6 and V is TRBV11-2; D unclear. The CDR3 contains 13 residues. V lost 1 base and J lost 10, with 8 bases in between. Per germline, CDR1 SGHAT and CDR2 FQNNGV. CDR3 sequence (DNA): TGTGCCAGCAGCTTAGTTCGGGCCTCACCCCTCCACTTT. Residues: CASSLVRASPLHF.

This clonotype was observed many times. DNA for the CDR3: TGTGCCAGCAGCAAGGGACGGCGTCCCGGGGCCAACGTCCTGACTTTC. It yields the protein CASSKGRRPGANVLTF. This chain joins TRBV7-9 and TRBJ2-6; D tentatively reads TRBD1 or TRBD2 (5 bases each). V lost 5 bases and J lost 4, with 15 bases in between. CDR3 length equals 16 residues. Germline V lookup: CDR1 SEHNR, CDR2 FQNEAQ (reference sequence). Together with reference TRBV7-9 and TRBJ2-6, the CDR3 gives the full variable domain: DTGVSQNPRHKITKRGQNVTFRCDPISEHNRLYWYRQTLGQGPEFLTYFQNEAQLEKSRLLSDRFSAERPKGSFSTLEIQRTEQGDSAMYLCASSKGRRPGANVLTFGAGSRLTVL.

V gene TRBV29-1 combines with J gene TRBJ2-7; D unclear. The germline V gene has CDR1 SQVTM and CDR2 ANQGSEA. CDR3 length: 11 amino acids. V was cut by 5 bases and J by 7 bases, with 12 bases left in between. The CDR3 nucleotides are TGCAGCGTTCTGGGCTACAATGAGCAGTACTTC. Translated: CSVLGYNEQYF.

With regard to this clonotype: It may be a read error: a sequence one base away is much more abundant. V is TRBV10-3 and J is TRBJ1-2, with D hard to call. CDR1 ENHRY and CDR2 SYGVKD come from the germline V gene. The V gene lost 5 bases and the J gene lost 3 bases, with 7 bases spanning the gap. This CDR3 has 12 amino acids. The CDR3 DNA follows: TGTGCCATCAGTCCGGAACACTATGGCTACACCTTC. Its translation: CAISPEHYGYTF.

Comment on this clonotype: A much larger clone lies a single base off, so this may be a read error. V usage is TRBV6-5 and J usage is TRBJ1-1; the D gene is possibly TRBD1 (5 bases). Per germline, CDR1 MNHEY and CDR2 SVGAGI. This CDR3 spans 14 amino acids. CDR3 nucleotides: TGTGCCATCAGTTACTCAAGGGGAGGCACTGAAGCTTTCTTT. It codes for CAISYSRGGTEAFF.

The chain is built from TRBV4-3 and TRBJ2-7, with D unclear. From germline, CDR1 is LGHNA and CDR2 YSLEER. The length of the CDR3 is 15 residues. V gave up 0 bases and J gave up 3 bases, with 12 bases separating them. CDR3 residues: CASSQDILLIYEQYF. DNA for the CDR3: TGCGCCAGCAGCCAAGATATCCTACTCATCTACGAGCAGTACTTC.

This clonotype was counted at least ten times. The chain combines TRBV11-2 with TRBJ1-3; D perhaps matches TRBD1 (5 bases). Trimming stripped 5 bases from V and 4 bases from J, with 12 bases between. Germline assignment: CDR1 SGHAT and CDR2 FQNNGV. The length of the CDR3 is 14 residues. The CDR3 bases are TGTGCCAGCAGCCTGGGGCTTGGAGGAAACACCATATATTTT. It translates to CASSLGLGGNTIYF.

In this sample, this clonotype turned up a few times. The chain has TRBV19 and TRBJ1-3; no reliable D call. CDR1 LNHDA and CDR2 SQIVND come from the germline V gene (reference sequence). CDR3 length: 15 residues. V was cut by 1 base and J by 0 bases, with 7 bases left in between. The CDR3 here is CASSIGRRSGNTIYF. Here the CDR3 DNA reads TGTGCCAGTAGTATAGGTCGGCGCTCTGGAAACACCATATATTTT.

Ten or more counts support this clonotype. This rearrangement joins TRBV20-1 to TRBJ1-2, with TRBD1 matching over 7 bases. J was trimmed by 14 bases and V by 3 bases; bases with no gene match: 9. Germline values: CDR1 DFQATT, CDR2 SNEGSKA (reference sequence). The length of the CDR3 is 11 residues. The CDR3 DNA follows: TGCAGTGCTAGTGCTAATCAGGACAGGACCTTC. The encoded protein is CSASANQDRTF.

The chain links TRBV24-1 to TRBJ2-7, with D perhaps TRBD2 (5 bases). The CDR3 is made up of 15 amino acids. With 0 bases removed from V and 5 bases from J, the gap between germline ends came to 13 bases. Germline V CDR1 and CDR2: KGHDR, SFDVKD. CDR3 DNA sequence: TGTGCCACCAGTGATTTGGGCTCTAGCATCGACGAGCAGTACTTC. Translating gives CATSDLGSSIDEQYF.

The CDR3 bases are TGTGCCACCGGAGGGTTGAGCACTGAAGCTTTCTTT. It yields the protein CATGGLSTEAFF. The chain couples TRBV10-3 to TRBJ1-1; D unresolved. Germline-derived CDR1 and CDR2 are ENHRY and SYGVKD. This CDR3 has 12 amino acids. V was clipped by 10 bases and J by 4 bases, with 13 bases between them.

This clonotype was seen at least ten times. This chain uses TRBV12-3 or TRBV12-4 with TRBJ1-1; D not certain. The CDR3 has 13 residues. Deletions cut 2 bases from V and 7 bases from J, with 11 bases between. The CDR3 sequence is CASSLLGGLEAFF. In DNA form, the CDR3 reads TGTGCCAGCAGTTTATTGGGCGGACTTGAAGCTTTCTTT.

V usage is TRBV5-1 and J usage is TRBJ2-2, with 9 positions matching TRBD1. V dropped 4 bases and J dropped 3; count of bases not matched to a gene: 7. Germline V gene sequence: CDR1 SGHRS, CDR2 YFSETQ. The CDR3 extends over 16 amino acids. CDR3 residues: CASSLAGTGHTGELFF. The DNA for the CDR3 is TGCGCCAGCAGCCTGGCGGGGACAGGGCACACCGGGGAGCTGTTTTTT.